This T cell receptor beta chain was captured in a study of blood T cell repertoires in COVID-19. Study details: Whether acute or convalescent, the COVID-19 samples came from the United States, Italy and Spain. The cDNA or gDNA used as material had been derived from T cells, B-cell-depleted T cells, or PBMCs.

Methods used by the authors: For nucleated cells, counts were estimated from reference gene primer amplification. Generated by immunoSEQ multiplex PCR, the TCRdb table keeps only in-frame clones and is missing some. The DNA was the basis for D and trimming; V, J and clone size are from that table. The sample holds about 160,000 clones, just over 85% seen once. The CDR3 is 18 residues long. V was shortened by 0 bases and J by 8 bases, with 20 bases between the two germline ends. Germline CDR1 and CDR2: LGHNA and YNFKEQ. Specimen: peripheral blood. This clonotype originated in a man aged 70 or older with acute or convalescent COVID-19. This chain connects TRBV4-2 to TRBJ1-6; tentatively, D is TRBD1 (5 bases). In DNA, the CDR3 is TGTGCCAGCAGCCAAGAATCGGCGAGAGGAGCCAGGGATTCACCCCTCCACTTT. Protein product: CASSQESARGARDSPLHF.